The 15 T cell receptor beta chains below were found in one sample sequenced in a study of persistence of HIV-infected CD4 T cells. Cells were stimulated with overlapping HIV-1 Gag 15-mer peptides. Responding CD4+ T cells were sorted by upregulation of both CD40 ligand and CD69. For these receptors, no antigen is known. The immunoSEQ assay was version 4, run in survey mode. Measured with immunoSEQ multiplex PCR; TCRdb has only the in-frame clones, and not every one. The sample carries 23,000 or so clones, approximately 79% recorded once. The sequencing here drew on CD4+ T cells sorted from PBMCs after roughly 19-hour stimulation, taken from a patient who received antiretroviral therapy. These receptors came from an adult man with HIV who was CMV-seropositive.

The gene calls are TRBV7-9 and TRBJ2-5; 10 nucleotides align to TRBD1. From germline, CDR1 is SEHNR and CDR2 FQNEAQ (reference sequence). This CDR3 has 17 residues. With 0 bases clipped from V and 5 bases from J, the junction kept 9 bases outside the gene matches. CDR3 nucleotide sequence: TGTGCCAGCAGCTTAGCCCGACGGGACAGGGGCCACGAGACCCAGTACTTC. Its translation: CASSLARRDRGHETQYF.

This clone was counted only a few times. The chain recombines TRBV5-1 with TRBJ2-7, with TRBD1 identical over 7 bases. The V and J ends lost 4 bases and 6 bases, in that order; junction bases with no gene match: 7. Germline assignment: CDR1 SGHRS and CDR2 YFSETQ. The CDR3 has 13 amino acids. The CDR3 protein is CASSERQGSEQYF. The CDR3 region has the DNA TGCGCCAGCAGCGAAAGACAGGGTAGCGAGCAGTACTTC.

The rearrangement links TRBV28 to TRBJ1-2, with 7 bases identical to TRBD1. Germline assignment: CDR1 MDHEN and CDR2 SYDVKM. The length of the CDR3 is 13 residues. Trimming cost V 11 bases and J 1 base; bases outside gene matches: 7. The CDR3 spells CAGGQSYNYGYTF. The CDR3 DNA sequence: TGTGCCGGGGGACAGTCCTATAACTATGGCTACACCTTC.

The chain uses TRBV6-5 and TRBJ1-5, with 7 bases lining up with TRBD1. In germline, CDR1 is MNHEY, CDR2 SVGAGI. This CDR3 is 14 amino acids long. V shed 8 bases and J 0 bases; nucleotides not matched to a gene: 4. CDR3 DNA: TGTGCCAGCGTTAGACAGGGTAGCAATCAGCCCCAGCATTTT. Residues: CASVRQGSNQPQHF.

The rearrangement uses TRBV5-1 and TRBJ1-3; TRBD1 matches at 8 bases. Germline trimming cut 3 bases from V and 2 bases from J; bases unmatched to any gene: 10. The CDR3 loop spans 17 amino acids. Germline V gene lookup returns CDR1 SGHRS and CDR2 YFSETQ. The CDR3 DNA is TGCGCCAGCAGCTCAACGACAGGGGCAGGGCCTGGAAACACCATATATTTT. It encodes CASSSTTGAGPGNTIYF.

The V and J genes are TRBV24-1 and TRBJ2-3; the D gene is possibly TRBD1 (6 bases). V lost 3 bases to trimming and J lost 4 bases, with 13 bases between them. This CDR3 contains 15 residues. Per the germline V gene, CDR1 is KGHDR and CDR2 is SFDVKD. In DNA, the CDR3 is TGTGCCACCAGTGATCCCGGCAGGGGCGCAGATACGCAGTATTTT. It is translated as CATSDPGRGADTQYF.

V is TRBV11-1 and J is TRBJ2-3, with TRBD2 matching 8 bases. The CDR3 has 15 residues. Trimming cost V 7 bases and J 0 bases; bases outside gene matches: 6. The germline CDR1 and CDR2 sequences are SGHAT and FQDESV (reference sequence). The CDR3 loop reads CASTRAGASTDTQYF. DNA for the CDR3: TGTGCCAGCACTCGAGCGGGGGCGAGCACAGATACGCAGTATTTT.

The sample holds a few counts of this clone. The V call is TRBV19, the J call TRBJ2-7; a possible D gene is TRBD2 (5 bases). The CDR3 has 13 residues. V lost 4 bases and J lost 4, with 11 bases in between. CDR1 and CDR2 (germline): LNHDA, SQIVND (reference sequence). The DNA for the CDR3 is TGTGCCAGTAGTAGGCCCGGCGGGTACGAGCAGTACTTC. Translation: CASSRPGGYEQYF.

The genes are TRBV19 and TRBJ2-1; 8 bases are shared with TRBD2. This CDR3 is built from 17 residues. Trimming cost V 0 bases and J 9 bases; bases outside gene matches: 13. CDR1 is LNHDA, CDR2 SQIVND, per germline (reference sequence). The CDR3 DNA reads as TGTGCCAGTAGTATAGATCTATCGGGGACTAGGAGTTCTGAGCAGTTCTTC. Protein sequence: CASSIDLSGTRSSEQFF.

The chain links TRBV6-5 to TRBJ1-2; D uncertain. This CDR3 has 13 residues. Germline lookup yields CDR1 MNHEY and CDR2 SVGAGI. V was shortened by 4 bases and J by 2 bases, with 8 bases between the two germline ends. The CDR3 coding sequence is TGTGCCAGCAGTTCCGGGCCGAACTATGGCTACACCTTC. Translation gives CASSSGPNYGYTF.

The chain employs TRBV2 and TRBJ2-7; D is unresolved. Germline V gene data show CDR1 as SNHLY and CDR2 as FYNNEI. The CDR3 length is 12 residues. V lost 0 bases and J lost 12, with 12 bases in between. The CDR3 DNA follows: TGTGCCAGCAGTGAAGCGCTTAGGCTCGGGTACTTC. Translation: CASSEALRLGYF. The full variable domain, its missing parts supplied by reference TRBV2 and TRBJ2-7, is EPEVTQTPSHQVTQMGQEVILRCVPISNHLYFYWYRQILGQKVEFLVSFYNNEISEKSEIFDDQFSVERPDGSNFTLKIRSTKLEDSAMYFCASSEALRLGYFGPGTRLTVT.

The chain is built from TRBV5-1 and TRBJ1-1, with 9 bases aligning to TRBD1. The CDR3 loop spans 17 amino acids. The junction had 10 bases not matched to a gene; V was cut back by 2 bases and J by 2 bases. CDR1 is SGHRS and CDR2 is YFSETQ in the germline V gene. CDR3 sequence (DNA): TGCGCCAGCAGCTTTGTTGGGACAGGGTCATCAAACACTGAAGCTTTCTTT. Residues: CASSFVGTGSSNTEAFF.

The CDR3 DNA reads TGTGCCAGTAGTCCCGCGACAGGGTTCGAGCAGTACTTC. Translation: CASSPATGFEQYF. This chain connects TRBV19 to TRBJ2-7, with 7 bases aligning to TRBD1. V shed 5 bases and J 6 bases; nucleotides not matched to a gene: 7. Germline V gene data show CDR1 as LNHDA and CDR2 as SQIVND (reference sequence). CDR3 length: 13 amino acids. Filled out from reference TRBV19 and TRBJ2-7, the complete variable domain reads DGGITQSPKYLFRKEGQNVTLSCEQNLNHDAMYWYRQDPGQGLRLIYYSQIVNDFQKGDIAEGYSVSREKKESFPLTVTSAQKNPTAFYLCASSPATGFEQYFGPGTRLTVT.

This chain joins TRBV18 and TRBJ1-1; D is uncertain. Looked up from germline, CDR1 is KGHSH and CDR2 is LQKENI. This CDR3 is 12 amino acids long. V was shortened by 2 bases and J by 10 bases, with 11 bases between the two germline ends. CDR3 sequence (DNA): TGTGCCAGCTCACCAGAAATCAGCAGAGCTTTCTTT. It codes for CASSPEISRAFF.

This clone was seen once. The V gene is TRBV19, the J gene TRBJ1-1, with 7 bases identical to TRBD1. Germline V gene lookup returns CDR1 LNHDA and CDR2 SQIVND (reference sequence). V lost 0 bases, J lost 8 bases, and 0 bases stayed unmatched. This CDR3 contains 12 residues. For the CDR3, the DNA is TGTGCCAGTAGTATAGACAGGGGGGAAGCTTTCTTT. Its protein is CASSIDRGEAFF.